This entry lists 9 T cell receptor beta chains sequenced from one sample in a study of vaccination effects on CD4 cells after COVID-19. When more than 9 days of culture had elapsed, CD4+ T cells were isolated. The repertoire was sequenced with immunoSEQ multiplex PCR; TCRdb's copy has only in-frame clones and lacks some. The repertoire consists of 50,000 to 60,000 clones, with over 60% occurring once and the leading ten covering less than 4%. No antigen is known for these receptors. The sequencing here drew on CD4+ T cells from PBMCs cultured without peptide, taken before COVID-19 vaccination. The receptors stem from a human donor who received a COVID-19 vaccine.

The CDR3 bases are TGTGCCAGCTCAGTACAACAGGGGGTCACTGAAGCTTTCTTT. Translated: CASSVQQGVTEAFF. The gene calls are TRBV18 and TRBJ1-1, with 8 positions matching TRBD1. CDR1 KGHSH and CDR2 LQKENI come from the germline V gene. J gave up 4 bases and V 5 bases, and 6 bases lay outside the gene matches. The CDR3 extends over 14 amino acids.

This chain uses TRBV10-1 with TRBJ2-7; D is undetermined. Deletions cut 10 bases from V and 0 bases from J, with 22 bases between. Germline lookup yields CDR1 WNHNN and CDR2 SYGVQD (reference sequence). The CDR3 consists of 16 residues. CDR3 coding DNA: TGCGCCACGTTCCCCCGGATCAGGCCAAGCTCCTACGAGCAGTACGTC. Translating it yields CATFPRIRPSSYEQYV.

The count of this clone is one. One end of the junction is discordant with germline, which a read error may explain. The V gene is TRBV2, the J gene TRBJ2-4; D gene uncertain. This CDR3 is 9 amino acids long. CDR1 and CDR2 (germline): SNHLY, FYNNEI. The CDR3 is CASSAPVRF. The CDR3 DNA follows: TGTGCCAGCAGTGCCCCCGTTCGGTTC.

This clone has more than one count but fewer than ten. The chain uses TRBV5-1 and TRBJ1-1; D perhaps matches TRBD1 (5 bases). The CDR3 is 14 amino acids. Germline V gene data show CDR1 as SGHRS and CDR2 as YFSETQ. V shed 1 base and J shed 5 bases, with 12 bases lying between them. CDR3 sequence: CASSLFQGGTEAFF. For the CDR3, the DNA is TGCGCCAGCAGCTTGTTTCAGGGAGGGACTGAAGCTTTCTTT.

The count of this clone is one. The chain uses TRBV5-1 and TRBJ2-5; 8 nucleotides match TRBD1. CDR1 and CDR2 from the germline V gene are SGHRS and YFSETQ. This CDR3 is 14 amino acids long. The V gene end was trimmed by 5 bases and the J gene end by 1 base; junction bases not matched to a gene: 4. The CDR3 nucleotides read TGCGCCAGCAGAATCGGACAGGGCCAAGAGACCCAGTACTTC. Translating it yields CASRIGQGQETQYF.

The V gene is TRBV10-3, the J gene TRBJ2-3; 8 positions agree with TRBD2. The CDR3 is 16 residues long. The ends lost 0 bases at V and 5 bases at J; junction bases unmatched: 7. Germline V gene data show CDR1 as ENHRY and CDR2 as SYGVKD. CDR3 sequence reads: CAISESGSAGGDTQYF. Written as DNA, the CDR3 is TGTGCCATCAGTGAGTCGGGATCGGCGGGGGGAGATACGCAGTATTTT.

The gene calls are TRBV5-5 and TRBJ2-7; D may be TRBD1 (6 bases). Trimming cost V 0 bases and J 5 bases, with 12 bases left between them. The V gene's germline CDR1 is SGHKS and CDR2 YYEKEE (reference sequence). The CDR3 is made up of 14 amino acids. The CDR3 region has the DNA TGTGCCAGCAGCTTGGACAGGGCGTTCGACGAGCAGTACGTC. This translates into CASSLDRAFDEQYV.

Concerning this clone: Within the sample, other DNA sequences also encode this same CDR3. V and J are TRBV28 and TRBJ2-6; D might be TRBD1 (5 bases). The V end lost 3 bases, the J end lost 1 base, and 7 bases lay between the germline ends. The length of the CDR3 is 15 residues. The germline CDR1 and CDR2 sequences are MDHEN and SYDVKM. The DNA for the CDR3 is TGTGCCAGCAGTTTTCAGGGTTCTGGGGCCAACGTCCTGACTTTC. Translation gives CASSFQGSGANVLTF.

The CDR3 spells CASSHRVNRELFF. CDR3 DNA sequence: TGTGCCAGCAGCCACAGGGTGAACCGGGAGCTGTTTTTT. The V and J genes are TRBV7-2 and TRBJ2-2, with D possibly TRBD1 on 6 matching bases. The V end was cut by 5 bases, the J end by 9 bases, with 13 bases between. The CDR3 has 13 residues. Germline CDR1 reads SGHTA; CDR2 reads FQGNSA.